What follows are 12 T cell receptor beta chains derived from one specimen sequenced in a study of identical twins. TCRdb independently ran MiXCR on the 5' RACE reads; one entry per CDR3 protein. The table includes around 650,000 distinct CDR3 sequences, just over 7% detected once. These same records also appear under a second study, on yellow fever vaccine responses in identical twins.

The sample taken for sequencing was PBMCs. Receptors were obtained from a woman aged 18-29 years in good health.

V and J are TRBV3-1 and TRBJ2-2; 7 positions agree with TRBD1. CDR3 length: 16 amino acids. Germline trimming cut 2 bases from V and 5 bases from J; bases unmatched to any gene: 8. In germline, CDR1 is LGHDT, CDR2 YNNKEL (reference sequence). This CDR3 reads CASSQKTGMVTGELFF. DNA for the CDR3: TGTGCCAGCAGCCAAAAGACAGGGATGGTGACCGGGGAGCTGTTTTTT.

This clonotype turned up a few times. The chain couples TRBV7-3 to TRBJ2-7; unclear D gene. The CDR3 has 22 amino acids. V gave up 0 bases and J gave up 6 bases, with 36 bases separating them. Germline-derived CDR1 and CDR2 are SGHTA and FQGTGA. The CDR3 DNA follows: TGTGCCAGCAGCTTAACTCAGCGCCCGGGTACGGGCAATACCCGACGGGCTCGCGAGCAGTACTTC. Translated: CASSLTQRPGTGNTRRAREQYF.

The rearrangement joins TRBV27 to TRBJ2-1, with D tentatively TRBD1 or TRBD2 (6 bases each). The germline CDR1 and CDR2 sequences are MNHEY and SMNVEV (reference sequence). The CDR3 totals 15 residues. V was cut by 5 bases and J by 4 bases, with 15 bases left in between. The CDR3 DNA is TGTGCCAGCAGTCCCGGAGGGGGATATTACAATGAGCAGTTCTTC. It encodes CASSPGGGYYNEQFF.

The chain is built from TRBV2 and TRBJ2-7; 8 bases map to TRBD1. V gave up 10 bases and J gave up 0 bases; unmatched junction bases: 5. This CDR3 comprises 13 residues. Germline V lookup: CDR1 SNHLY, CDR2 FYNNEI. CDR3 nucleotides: TGTGCCACGACAGGGGTACCCTCCTACGAGCAGTACTTC. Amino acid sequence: CATTGVPSYEQYF.

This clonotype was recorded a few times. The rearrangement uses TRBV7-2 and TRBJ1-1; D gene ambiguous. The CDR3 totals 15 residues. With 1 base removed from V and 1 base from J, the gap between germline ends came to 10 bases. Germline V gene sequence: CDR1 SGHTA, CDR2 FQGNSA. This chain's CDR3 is CASSLVAGPNTEAFF. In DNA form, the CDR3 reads TGTGCCAGCAGCTTAGTGGCAGGACCGAACACTGAAGCTTTCTTT.

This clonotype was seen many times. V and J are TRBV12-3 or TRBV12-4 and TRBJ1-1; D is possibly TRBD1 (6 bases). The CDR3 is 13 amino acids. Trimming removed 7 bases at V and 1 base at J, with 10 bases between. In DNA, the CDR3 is TGTGCCAGCACCCCGGGGGCGAACACTGAAGCTTTCTTT. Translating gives CASTPGANTEAFF.

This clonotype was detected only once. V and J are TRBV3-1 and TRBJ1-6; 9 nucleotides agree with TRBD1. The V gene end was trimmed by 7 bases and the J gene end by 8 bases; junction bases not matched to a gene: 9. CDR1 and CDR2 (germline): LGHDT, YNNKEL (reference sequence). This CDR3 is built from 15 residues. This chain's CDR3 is CASTLTTGGDSPLHF. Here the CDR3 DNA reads TGTGCCAGCACCCTCACTACAGGGGGCGATTCACCCCTCCACTTT. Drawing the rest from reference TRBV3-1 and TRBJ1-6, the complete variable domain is DTAVSQTPKYLVTQMGNDKSIKCEQNLGHDTMYWYKQDSKKFLKIMFSYNNKELIINETVPNRFSPKSPDKAHLNLHINSLELGDSAVYFCASTLTTGGDSPLHFGNGTRLTVT.

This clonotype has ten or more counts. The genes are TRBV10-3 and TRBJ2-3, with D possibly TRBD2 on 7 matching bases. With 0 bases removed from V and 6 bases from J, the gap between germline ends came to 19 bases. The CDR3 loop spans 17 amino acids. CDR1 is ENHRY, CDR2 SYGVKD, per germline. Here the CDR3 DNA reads TGTGCCATCAGTGAGTCGAAGAGGGGGGGCTCGCCCGATACGCAGTATTTT. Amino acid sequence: CAISESKRGGSPDTQYF.

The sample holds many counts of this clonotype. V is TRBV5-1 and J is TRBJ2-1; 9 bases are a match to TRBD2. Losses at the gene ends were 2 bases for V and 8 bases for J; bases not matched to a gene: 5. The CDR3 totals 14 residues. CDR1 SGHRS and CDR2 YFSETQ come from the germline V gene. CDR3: CASSFGTSNDEQFF. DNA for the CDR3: TGCGCCAGCAGCTTCGGGACTAGCAATGATGAGCAGTTCTTC. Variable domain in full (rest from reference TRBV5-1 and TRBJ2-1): KAGVTQTPRYLIKTRGQQVTLSCSPISGHRSVSWYQQTPGQGLQFLFEYFSETQRNKGNFPGRFSGRQFSNSRSEMNVSTLELGDSALYLCASSFGTSNDEQFFGPGTRLTVL.

The CDR3 sequence is CSAPPGSGGTDTQYF. The CDR3 DNA follows: TGCAGTGCCCCGCCGGGTTCAGGGGGGACAGATACGCAGTATTTT. V usage is TRBV20-1 and J usage is TRBJ2-3, with D tentatively TRBD1 (7 bases). Germline CDR1 and CDR2: DFQATT and SNEGSKA (reference sequence). The CDR3 extends over 15 amino acids. Trimming pared 6 bases from V and 3 bases from J, leaving 19 bases between.

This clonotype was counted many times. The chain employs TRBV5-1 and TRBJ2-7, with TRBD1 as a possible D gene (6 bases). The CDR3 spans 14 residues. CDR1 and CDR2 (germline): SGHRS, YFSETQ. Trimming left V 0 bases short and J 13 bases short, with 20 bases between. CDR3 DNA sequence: TGCGCCAGCAGCTTGGAGTGGGACACCACGATGCGATACTTC. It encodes CASSLEWDTTMRYF.

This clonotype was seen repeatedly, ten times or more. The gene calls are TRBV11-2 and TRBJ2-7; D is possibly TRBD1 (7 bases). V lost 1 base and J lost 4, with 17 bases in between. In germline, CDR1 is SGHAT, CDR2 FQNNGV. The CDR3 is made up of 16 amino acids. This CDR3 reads CASSLVAGGTYYEQYF. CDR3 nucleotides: TGTGCCAGCAGCTTAGTAGCAGGGGGGACATATTACGAGCAGTACTTC.